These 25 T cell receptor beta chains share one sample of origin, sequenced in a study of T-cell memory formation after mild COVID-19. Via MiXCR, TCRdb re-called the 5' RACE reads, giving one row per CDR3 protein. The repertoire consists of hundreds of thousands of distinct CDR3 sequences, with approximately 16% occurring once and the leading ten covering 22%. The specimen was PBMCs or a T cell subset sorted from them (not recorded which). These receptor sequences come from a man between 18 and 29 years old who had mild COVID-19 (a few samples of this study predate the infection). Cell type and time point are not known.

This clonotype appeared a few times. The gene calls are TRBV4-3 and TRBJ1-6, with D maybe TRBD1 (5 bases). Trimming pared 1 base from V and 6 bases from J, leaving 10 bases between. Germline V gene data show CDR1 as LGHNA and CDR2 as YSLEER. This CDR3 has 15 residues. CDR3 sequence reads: CASSQVGQGNSPLHF. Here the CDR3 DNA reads TGCGCCAGCAGCCAAGTGGGGCAGGGTAATTCACCCCTCCACTTT.

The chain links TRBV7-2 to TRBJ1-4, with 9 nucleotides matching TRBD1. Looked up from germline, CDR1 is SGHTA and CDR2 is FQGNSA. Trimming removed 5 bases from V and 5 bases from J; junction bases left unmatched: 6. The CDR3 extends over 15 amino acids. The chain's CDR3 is CASSTQDRGNEKLFF. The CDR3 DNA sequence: TGTGCCAGCAGCACGCAGGACAGGGGAAATGAAAAACTGTTTTTT.

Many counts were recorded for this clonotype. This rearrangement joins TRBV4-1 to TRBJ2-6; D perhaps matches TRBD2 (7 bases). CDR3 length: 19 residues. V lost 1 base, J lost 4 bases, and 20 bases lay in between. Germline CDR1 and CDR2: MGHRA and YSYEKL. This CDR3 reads CASSQVGSRGGKGANVLTF. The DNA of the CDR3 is TGCGCCAGCAGCCAAGTGGGGTCCAGGGGAGGGAAGGGGGCCAACGTCCTGACTTTC.

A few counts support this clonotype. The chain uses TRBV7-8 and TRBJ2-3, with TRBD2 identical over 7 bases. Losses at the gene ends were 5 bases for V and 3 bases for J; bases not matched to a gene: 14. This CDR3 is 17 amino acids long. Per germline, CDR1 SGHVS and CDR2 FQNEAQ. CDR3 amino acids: CASSTSGTKKRTDTQYF. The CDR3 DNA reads TGTGCCAGCAGCACCTCCGGGACTAAGAAACGGACAGATACGCAGTATTTT.

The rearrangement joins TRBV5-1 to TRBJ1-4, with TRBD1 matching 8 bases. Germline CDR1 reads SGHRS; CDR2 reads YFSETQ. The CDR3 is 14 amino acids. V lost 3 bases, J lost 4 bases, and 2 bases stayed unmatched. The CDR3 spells CASSSQGDNEKLFF. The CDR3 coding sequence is TGCGCCAGCAGCTCACAGGGGGATAATGAAAAACTGTTTTTT.

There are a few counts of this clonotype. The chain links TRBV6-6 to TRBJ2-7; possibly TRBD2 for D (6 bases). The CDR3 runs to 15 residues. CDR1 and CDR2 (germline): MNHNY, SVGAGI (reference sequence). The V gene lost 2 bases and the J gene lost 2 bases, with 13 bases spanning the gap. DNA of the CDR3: TGTGCCAGCAGTTACCGGTTGGGGGGTACCTACGAGCAGTACTTC. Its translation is CASSYRLGGTYEQYF.

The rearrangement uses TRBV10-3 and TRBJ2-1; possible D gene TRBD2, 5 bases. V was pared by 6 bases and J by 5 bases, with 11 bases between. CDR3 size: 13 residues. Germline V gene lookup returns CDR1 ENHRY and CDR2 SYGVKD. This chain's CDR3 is CAISATRDNEQFF. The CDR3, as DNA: TGTGCCATCAGCGCAACTAGAGACAATGAGCAGTTCTTC.

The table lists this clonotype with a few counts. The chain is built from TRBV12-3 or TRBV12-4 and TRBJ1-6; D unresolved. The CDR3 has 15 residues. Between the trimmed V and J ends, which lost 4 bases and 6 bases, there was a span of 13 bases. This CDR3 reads CASSSPAAANSPLHF. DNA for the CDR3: TGTGCCAGCAGTTCACCGGCGGCAGCTAATTCACCCCTCCACTTT.

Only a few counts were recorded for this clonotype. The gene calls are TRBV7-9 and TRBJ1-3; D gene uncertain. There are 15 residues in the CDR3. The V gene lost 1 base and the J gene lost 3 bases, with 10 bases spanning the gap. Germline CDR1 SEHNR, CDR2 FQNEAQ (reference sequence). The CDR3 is CASSLGPFYGNTIYF. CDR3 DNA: TGTGCCAGCAGCTTAGGACCCTTTTATGGAAACACCATATATTTT.

The CDR3: CASSLDRGYREQYF. The CDR3 DNA follows: TGTGCCAGCAGCTTAGACAGGGGGTATCGTGAGCAGTACTTC. The rearrangement joins TRBV5-5 to TRBJ2-7; 9 bases align to TRBD1. Losses at the gene ends were 2 bases for V and 7 bases for J; bases not matched to a gene: 7. CDR3 length: 14 amino acids. CDR1 and CDR2 from the germline V gene are SGHKS and YYEKEE (reference sequence). Variable domain in full (rest from reference TRBV5-5 and TRBJ2-7): DAGVTQSPTHLIKTRGQQVTLRCSPISGHKSVSWYQQVLGQGPQFIFQYYEKEERGRGNFPDRFSARQFPNYSSELNVNALLLGDSALYLCASSLDRGYREQYFGPGTRLTVT.

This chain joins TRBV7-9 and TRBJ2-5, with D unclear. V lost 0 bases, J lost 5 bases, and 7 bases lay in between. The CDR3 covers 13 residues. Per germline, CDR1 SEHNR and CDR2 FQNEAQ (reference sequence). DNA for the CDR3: TGTGCCAGCAGCTTAGCAGGCCACGAGACCCAGTACTTC. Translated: CASSLAGHETQYF.

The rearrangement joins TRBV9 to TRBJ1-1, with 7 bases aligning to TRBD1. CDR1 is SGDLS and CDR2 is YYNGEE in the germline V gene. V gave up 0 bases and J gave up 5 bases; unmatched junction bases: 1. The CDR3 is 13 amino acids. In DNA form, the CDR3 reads TGTGCCAGCAGCGTAGGGGACAGAACTGAAGCTTTCTTT. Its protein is CASSVGDRTEAFF.

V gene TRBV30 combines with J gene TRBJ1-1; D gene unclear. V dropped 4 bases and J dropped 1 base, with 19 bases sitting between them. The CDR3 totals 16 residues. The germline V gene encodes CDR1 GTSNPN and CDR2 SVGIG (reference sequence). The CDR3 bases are TGTGCCTGGACCTCCGGATGGCCCCCCGGGAACACTGAAGCTTTCTTT. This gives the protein CAWTSGWPPGNTEAFF.

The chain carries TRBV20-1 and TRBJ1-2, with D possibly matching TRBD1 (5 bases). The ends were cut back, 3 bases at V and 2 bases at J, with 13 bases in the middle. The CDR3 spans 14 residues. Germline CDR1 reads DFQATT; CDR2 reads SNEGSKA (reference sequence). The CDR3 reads CSARSQVNNYGYTF. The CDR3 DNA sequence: TGCAGTGCTAGGTCACAGGTCAACAACTATGGCTACACCTTC.

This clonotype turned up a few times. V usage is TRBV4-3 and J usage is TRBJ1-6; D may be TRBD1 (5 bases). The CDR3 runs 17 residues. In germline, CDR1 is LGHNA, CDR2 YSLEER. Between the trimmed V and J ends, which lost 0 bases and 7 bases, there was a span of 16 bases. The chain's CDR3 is CASSQDNVGGSNSPLHF. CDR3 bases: TGCGCCAGCAGCCAAGATAACGTTGGGGGTTCAAATTCACCCCTCCACTTT.

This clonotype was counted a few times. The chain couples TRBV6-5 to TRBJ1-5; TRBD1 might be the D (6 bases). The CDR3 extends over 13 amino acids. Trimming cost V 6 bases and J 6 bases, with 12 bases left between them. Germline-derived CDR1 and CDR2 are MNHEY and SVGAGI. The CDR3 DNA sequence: TGTGCCAGCAGACCAGGGGTCCGTCAGCCCCAGCATTTT. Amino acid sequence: CASRPGVRQPQHF.

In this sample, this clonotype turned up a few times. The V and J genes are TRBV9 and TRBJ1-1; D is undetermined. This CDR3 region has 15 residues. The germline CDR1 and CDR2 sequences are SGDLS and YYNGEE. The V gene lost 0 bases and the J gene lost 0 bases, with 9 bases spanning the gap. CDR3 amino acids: CASSVVTGMNTEAFF. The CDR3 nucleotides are TGTGCCAGCAGCGTAGTAACGGGTATGAACACTGAAGCTTTCTTT.

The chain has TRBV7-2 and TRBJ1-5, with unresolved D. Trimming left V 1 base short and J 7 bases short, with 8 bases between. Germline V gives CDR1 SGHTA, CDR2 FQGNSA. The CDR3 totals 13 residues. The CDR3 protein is CASSLESQQPQHF. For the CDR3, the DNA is TGTGCCAGCAGCTTAGAATCTCAGCAGCCCCAGCATTTT. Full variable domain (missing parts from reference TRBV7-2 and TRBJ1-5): GAGVSQSPSNKVTEKGKDVELRCDPISGHTALYWYRQSLGQGLEFLIYFQGNSAPDKSGLPSDRFSAERTGGSVSTLTIQRTQQEDSAVYLCASSLESQQPQHFGDGTRLSIL.

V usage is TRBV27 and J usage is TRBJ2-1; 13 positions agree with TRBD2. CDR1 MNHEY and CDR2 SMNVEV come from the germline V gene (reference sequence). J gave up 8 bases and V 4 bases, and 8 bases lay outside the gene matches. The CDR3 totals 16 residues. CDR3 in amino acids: CASSSGTSGGADEQFF. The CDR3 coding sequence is TGTGCCAGCAGTTCCGGTACTAGCGGGGGGGCCGATGAGCAGTTCTTC.

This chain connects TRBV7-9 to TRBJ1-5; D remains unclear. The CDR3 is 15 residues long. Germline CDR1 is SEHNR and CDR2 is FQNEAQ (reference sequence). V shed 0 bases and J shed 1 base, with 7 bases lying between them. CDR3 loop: CASSLARGSNQPQHF. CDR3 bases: TGTGCCAGCAGCTTAGCTCGTGGAAGCAATCAGCCCCAGCATTTT.

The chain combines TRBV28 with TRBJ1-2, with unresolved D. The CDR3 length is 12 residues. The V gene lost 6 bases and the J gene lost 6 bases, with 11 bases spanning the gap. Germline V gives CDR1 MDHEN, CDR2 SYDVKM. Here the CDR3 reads CASRPPGHGYTF. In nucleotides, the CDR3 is TGTGCCAGCAGGCCGCCCGGCCATGGCTACACCTTC.

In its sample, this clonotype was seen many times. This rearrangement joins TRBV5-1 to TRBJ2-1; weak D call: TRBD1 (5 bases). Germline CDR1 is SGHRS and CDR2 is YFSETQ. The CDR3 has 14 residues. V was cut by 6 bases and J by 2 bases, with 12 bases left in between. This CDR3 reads CASNKGLPYNEQFF. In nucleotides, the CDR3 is TGCGCCAGCAATAAGGGGCTTCCCTACAATGAGCAGTTCTTC.

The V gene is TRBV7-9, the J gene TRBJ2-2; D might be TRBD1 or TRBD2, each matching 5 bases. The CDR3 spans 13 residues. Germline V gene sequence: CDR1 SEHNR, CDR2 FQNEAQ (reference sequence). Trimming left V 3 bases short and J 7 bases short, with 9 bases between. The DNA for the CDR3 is TGTGCCAGCAGCTTCCAGGGAGACGGGGAGCTGTTTTTT. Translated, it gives CASSFQGDGELFF.

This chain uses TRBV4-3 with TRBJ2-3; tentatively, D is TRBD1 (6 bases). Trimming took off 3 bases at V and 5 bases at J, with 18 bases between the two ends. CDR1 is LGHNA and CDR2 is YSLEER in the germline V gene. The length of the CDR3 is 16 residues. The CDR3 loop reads CASSQGLPWGRDTQYF. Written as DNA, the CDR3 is TGCGCCAGCAGCCAGGGCCTGCCGTGGGGGCGAGATACGCAGTATTTT.

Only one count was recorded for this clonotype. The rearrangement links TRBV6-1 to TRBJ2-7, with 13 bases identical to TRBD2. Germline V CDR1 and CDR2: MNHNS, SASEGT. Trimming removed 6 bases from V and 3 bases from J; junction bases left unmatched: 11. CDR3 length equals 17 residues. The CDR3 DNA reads TGTGCCAGCAGGGAACTAGCGGGGGGGTTCCTCGGCTACGAGCAGTACTTC. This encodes CASRELAGGFLGYEQYF.